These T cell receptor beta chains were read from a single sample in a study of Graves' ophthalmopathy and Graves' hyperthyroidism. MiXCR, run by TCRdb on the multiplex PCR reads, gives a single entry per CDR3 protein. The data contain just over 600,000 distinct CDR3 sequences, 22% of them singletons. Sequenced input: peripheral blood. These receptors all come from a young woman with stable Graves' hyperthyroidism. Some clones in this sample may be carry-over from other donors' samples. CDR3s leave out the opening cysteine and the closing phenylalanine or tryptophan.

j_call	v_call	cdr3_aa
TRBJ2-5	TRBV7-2	ASSLSGTSATQY
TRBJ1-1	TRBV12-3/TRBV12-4	ASSYLGTGTNTEAF
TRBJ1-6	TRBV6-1	ASARPPRNSPLH
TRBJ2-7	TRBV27	ASSLSSDLTYEQY
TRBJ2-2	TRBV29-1	SAGQGAGTGELF
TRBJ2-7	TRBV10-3	AINKGTEGYEQY
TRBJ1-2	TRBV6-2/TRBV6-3	ASSSPPGQSESNYGYT
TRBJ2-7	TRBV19	ASSLGSGTYELY
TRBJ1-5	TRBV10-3	AISEAANQPQH
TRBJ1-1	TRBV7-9	ASSPLLDRAEAF
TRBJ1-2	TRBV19	ASMETGTGGYT
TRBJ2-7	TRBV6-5	ASRSDGYEQY